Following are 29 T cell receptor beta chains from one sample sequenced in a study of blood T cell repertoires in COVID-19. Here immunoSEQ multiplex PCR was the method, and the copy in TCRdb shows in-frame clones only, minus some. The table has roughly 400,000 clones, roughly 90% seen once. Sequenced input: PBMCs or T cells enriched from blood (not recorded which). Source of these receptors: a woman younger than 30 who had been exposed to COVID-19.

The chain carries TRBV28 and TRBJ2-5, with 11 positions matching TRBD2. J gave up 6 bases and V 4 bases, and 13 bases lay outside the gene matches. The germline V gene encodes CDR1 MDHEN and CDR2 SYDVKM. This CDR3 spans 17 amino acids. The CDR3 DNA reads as TGTGCCAGCAGTTCCACACTAGCGGGGGCGAGGAAAAAGACCCAGTACTTC. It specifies CASSSTLAGARKKTQYF.

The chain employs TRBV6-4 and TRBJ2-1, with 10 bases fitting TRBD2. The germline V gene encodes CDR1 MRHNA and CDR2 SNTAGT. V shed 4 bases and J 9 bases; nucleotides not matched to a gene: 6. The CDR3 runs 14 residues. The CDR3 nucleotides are TGTGCCAGCAGTGTTTCTAGCGGGAGAGGTGAGCAGTTCTTC. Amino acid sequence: CASSVSSGRGEQFF.

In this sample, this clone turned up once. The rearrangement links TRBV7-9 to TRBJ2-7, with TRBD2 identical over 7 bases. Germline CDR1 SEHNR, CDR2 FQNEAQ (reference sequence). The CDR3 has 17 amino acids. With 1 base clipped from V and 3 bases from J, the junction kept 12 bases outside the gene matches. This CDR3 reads CASSLGMDGGTFYEQYF. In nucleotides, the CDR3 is TGTGCCAGCAGCTTAGGAATGGACGGGGGGACCTTCTACGAGCAGTACTTC.

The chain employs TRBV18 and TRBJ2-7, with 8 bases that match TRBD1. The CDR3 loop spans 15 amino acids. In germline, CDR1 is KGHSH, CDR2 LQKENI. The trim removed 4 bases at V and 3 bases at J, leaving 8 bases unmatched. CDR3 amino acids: CASSQRTGTDYEQYF. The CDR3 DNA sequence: TGTGCCAGCTCACAAAGGACAGGGACGGACTACGAGCAGTACTTC. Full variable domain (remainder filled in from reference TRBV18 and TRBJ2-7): NAGVMQNPRHLVRRRGQEARLRCSPMKGHSHVYWYRQLPEEGLKFMVYLQKENIIDESGMPKERFSAEFPKEGPSILRIQQVVRGDSAAYFCASSQRTGTDYEQYFGPGTRLTVT.

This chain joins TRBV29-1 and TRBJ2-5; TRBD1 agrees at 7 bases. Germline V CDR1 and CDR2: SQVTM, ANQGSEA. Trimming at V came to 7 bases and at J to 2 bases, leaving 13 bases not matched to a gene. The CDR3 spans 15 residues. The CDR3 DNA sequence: TGCAGCGCTGGACAGGTTATACCACCACAAGAGACCCAGTACTTC. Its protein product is CSAGQVIPPQETQYF. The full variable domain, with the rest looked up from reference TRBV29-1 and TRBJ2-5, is SAVISQKPSRDICQRGTSLTIQCQVDSQVTMMFWYRQQPGQSLTLIATANQGSEATYESGFVIDKFPISRPNLTFSTLTVSNMSPEDSSIYLCSAGQVIPPQETQYFGPGTRLLVL.

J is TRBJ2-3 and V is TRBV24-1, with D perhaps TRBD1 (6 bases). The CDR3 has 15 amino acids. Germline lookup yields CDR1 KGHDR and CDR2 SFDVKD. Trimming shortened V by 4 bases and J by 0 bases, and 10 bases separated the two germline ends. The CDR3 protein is CATSDRDKSTDTQYF. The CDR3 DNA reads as TGTGCCACCAGTGACAGGGACAAAAGCACAGATACGCAGTATTTT.

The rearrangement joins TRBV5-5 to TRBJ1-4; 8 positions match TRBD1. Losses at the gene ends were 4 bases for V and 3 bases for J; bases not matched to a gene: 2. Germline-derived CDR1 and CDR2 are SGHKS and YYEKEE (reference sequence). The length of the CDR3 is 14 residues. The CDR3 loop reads CASSRDRPNEKLFF. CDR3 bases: TGTGCCAGCAGCAGGGACAGGCCTAATGAAAAACTGTTTTTT.

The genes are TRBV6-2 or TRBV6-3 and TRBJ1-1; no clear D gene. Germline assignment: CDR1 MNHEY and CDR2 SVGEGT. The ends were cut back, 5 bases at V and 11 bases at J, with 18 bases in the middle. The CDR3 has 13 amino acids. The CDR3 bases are TGTGCCAGCAGTCCCTACGCGGCCGACCACGCTTTCTTT. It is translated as CASSPYAADHAFF.

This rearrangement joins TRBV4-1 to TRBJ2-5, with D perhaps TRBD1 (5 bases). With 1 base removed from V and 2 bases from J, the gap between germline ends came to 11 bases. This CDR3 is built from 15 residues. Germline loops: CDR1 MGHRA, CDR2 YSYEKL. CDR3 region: CASSQVIGAQETQYF. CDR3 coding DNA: TGCGCCAGCAGCCAAGTCATAGGGGCACAAGAGACCCAGTACTTC.

CDR3 sequence reads: CASSSNLEIYEQYF. The CDR3 DNA reads as TGTGCCAGCAGCTCCAACTTGGAGATTTACGAGCAGTACTTC. The genes are TRBV14 and TRBJ2-7; D is uncertain. CDR3 length: 14 amino acids. The ends were cut back, 5 bases at V and 4 bases at J, with 15 bases in the middle. CDR1 and CDR2 from the germline V gene are SGHDN and FVKESK.

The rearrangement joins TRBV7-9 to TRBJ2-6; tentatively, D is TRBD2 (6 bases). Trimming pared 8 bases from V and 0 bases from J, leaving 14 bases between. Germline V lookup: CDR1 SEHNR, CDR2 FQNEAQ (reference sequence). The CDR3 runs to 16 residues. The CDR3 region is CASRRGRGSGANVLTF. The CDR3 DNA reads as TGTGCCAGCCGGAGGGGACGGGGCTCTGGGGCCAACGTCCTGACTTTC.

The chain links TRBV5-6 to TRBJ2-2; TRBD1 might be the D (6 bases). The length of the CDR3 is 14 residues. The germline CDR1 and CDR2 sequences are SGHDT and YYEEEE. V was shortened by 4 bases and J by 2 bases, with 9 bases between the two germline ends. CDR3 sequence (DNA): TGTGCCAGCAGCAGGGGGTTAAACACCGGGGAGCTGTTTTTT. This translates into CASSRGLNTGELFF.

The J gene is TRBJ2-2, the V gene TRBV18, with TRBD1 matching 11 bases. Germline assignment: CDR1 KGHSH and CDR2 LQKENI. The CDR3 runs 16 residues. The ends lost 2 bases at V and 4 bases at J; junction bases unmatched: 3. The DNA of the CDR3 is TGTGCCAGCTCACCAGGGACAGGGGGACGCACCGGGGAGCTGTTTTTT. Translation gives CASSPGTGGRTGELFF.

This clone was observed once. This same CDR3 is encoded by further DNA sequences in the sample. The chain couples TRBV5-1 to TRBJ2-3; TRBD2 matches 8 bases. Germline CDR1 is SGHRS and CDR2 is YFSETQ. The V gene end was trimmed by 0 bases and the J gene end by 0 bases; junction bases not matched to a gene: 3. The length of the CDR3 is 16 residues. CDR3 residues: CASSLESGGSTDTQYF. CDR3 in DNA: TGCGCCAGCAGCTTGGAAAGCGGGGGCAGCACAGATACGCAGTATTTT.

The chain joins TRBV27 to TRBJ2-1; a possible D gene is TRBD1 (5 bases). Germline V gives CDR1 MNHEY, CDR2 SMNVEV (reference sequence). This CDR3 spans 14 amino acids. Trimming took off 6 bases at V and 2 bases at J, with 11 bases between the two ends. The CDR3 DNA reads TGTGCCAGCAGCCAGCCAGGGCCCTACAATGAGCAGTTCTTC. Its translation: CASSQPGPYNEQFF.

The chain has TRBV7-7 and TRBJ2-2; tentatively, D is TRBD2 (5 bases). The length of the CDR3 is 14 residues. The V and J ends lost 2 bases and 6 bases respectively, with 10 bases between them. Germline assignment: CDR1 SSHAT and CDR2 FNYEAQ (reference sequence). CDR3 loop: CASSLTAGAGELFF. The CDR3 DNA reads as TGTGCCAGCAGCTTAACCGCCGGGGCCGGGGAGCTGTTTTTT.

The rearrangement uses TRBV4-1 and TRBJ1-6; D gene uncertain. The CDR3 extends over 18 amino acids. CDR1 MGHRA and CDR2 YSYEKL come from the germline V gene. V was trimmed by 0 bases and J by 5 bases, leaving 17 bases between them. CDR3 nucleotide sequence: TGCGCCAGCAGCCAAGAAGCTCGGGGAGGGATAAATAATTCACCCCTCCACTTT. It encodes CASSQEARGGINNSPLHF.

CDR3 DNA sequence: TGTGCCATCAGTGGGGGACAGGCGAGACACGGCCTCGGAGTTTCTAGCACAGATACGCAGTATTTT. It translates to CAISGGQARHGLGVSSTDTQYF. J is TRBJ2-3 and V is TRBV10-3, with 8 nucleotides matching TRBD1. CDR1 is ENHRY, CDR2 SYGVKD, per germline. Losses at the gene ends were 4 bases for V and 0 bases for J; bases not matched to a gene: 24. The CDR3 spans 22 residues.

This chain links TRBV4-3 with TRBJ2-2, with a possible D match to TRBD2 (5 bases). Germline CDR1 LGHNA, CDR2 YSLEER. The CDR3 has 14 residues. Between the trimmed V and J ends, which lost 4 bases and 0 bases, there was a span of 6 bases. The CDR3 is CASSPEANTGELFF. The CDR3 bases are TGCGCCAGCAGCCCGGAGGCGAACACCGGGGAGCTGTTTTTT.

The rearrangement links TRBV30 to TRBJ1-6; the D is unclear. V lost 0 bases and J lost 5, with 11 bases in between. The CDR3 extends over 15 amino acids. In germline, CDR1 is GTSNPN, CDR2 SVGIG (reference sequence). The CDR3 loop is CAWSVSSGDNSPLHF. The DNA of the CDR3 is TGTGCCTGGAGTGTATCTAGCGGGGATAATTCACCCCTCCACTTT.

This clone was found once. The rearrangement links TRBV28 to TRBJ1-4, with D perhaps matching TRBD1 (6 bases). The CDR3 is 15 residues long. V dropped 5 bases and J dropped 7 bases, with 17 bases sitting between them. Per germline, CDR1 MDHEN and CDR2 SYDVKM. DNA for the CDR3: TGTGCCAGCAGTCCACGCCCGGGGGGGCGTGAAAAACTGTTTTTT. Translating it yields CASSPRPGGREKLFF. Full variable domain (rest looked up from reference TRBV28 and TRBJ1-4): DVKVTQSSRYLVKRTGEKVFLECVQDMDHENMFWYRQDPGLGLRLIYFSYDVKMKEKGDIPEGYSVSREKKERFSLILESASTNQTSMYLCASSPRPGGREKLFFGSGTQLSVL.

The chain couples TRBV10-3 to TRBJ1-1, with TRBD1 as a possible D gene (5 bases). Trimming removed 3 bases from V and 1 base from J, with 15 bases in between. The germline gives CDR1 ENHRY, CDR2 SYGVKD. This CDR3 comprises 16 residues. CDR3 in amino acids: CAISDHLGLANTEAFF. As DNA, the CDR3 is TGTGCCATCAGTGATCATCTGGGACTTGCGAACACTGAAGCTTTCTTT.

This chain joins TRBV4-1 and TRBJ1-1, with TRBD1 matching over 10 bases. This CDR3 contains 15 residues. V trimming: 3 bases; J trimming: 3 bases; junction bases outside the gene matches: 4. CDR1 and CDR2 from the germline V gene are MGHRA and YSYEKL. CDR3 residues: CASSHDRGHDTEAFF. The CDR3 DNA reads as TGCGCCAGCAGCCATGACAGGGGGCACGACACTGAAGCTTTCTTT.

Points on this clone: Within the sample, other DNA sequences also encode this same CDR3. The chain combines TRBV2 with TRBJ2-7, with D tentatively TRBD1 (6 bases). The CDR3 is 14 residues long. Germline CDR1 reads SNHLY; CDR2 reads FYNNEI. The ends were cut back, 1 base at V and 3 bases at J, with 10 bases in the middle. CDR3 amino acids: CASSEGRGGYEQYF. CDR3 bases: TGTGCCAGCAGTGAAGGCAGGGGTGGCTACGAGCAGTACTTC.

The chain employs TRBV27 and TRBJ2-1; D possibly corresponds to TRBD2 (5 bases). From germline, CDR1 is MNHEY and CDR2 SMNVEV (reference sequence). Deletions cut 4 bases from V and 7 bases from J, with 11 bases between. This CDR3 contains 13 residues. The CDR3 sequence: CASSSLEGNEQFF. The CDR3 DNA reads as TGTGCCAGCAGTTCACTAGAAGGGAATGAGCAGTTCTTC.

The CDR3 reads CASRVEAATEAFF. The DNA of the CDR3 is TGTGCCAGCAGGGTAGAAGCGGCCACTGAAGCTTTCTTT. The V and J genes are TRBV6-4 and TRBJ1-1; D uncertain. Trimming left V 6 bases short and J 4 bases short, with 12 bases between. The germline gives CDR1 MRHNA, CDR2 SNTAGT. CDR3 length equals 13 residues.

CDR3 sequence reads: CASRTADGYTF. In DNA, the CDR3 is TGTGCCAGCAGGACGGCGGATGGCTACACCTTC. The chain employs TRBV28 and TRBJ1-2; D remains ambiguous. The germline V gene has CDR1 MDHEN and CDR2 SYDVKM. The CDR3 has 11 amino acids. Trimming pared 6 bases from V and 6 bases from J, leaving 8 bases between.

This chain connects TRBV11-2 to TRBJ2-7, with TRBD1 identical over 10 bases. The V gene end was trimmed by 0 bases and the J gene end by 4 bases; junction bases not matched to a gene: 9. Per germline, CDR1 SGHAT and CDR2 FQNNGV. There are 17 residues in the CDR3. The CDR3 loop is CASSLDAYWDRGYEQYF. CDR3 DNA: TGTGCCAGCAGCTTAGACGCTTATTGGGACAGGGGTTACGAGCAGTACTTC.

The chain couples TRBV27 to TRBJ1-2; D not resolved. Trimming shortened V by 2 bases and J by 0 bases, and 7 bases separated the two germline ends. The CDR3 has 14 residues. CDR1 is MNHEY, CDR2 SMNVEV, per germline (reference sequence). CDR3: CASSLGGANYGYTF. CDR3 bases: TGTGCCAGCAGTTTAGGCGGAGCTAACTATGGCTACACCTTC.